The clone carrying this T cell receptor (beta chain) was recorded many times. The antigen is unknown. The data were obtained in a study of response to subunit inactivated influenza vaccine. Study-wide findings and caveats: Each seasonal influenza vaccination recruits few new T cells, the authors suggested.

Via MiXCR, TCRdb re-called the RT-PCR reads, giving one row per CDR3 protein. The sample yields 630,000 or so distinct CDR3 sequences, approximately 14% seen once. This CDR3 spans 16 amino acids. Germline V gene sequence: CDR1 SGHRS, CDR2 YFSETQ. Trimming cost V 4 bases and J 1 base; bases outside gene matches: 8. The sample here was PBMCs from blood, taken 11 to 12 days after vaccination. The rearrangement uses TRBV5-1 and TRBJ1-1; TRBD1 agrees at 9 bases. This clonotype originated in a man between 45 and 60 years old who received an inactivated influenza vaccine. CDR3 protein: CASSPGQGHGNTEAFF. CDR3 sequence (DNA): TGCGCCAGCAGCCCAGGACAGGGGCATGGGAACACTGAAGCTTTCTTT.